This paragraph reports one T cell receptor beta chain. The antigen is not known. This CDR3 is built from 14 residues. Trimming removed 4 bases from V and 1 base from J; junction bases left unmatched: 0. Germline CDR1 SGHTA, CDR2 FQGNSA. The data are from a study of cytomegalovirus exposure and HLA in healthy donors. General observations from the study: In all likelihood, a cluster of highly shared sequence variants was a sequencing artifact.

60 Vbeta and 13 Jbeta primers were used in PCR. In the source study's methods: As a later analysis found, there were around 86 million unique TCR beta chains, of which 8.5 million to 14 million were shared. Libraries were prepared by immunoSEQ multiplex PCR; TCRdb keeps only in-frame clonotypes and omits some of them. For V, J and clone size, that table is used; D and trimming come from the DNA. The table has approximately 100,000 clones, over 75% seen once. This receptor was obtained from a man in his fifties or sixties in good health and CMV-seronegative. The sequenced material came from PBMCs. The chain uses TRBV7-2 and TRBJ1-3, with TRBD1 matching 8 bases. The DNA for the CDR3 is TGTGCCAGCAGCTGGACAGGGTCTGGAAACACCATATATTTT. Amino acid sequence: CASSWTGSGNTIYF.